This T cell receptor beta chain comes out of a study of regulatory T cells in long-lasting Graves disease. This clonotype was counted ten times or more. Its cognate antigen is unknown. Study results and limitations: Persistent patients had a count of shared public clonotypes (about 2,700) that exceeded that of new patients (about 870). The researchers studied only peripheral blood, not thyroid tissue.

The CDR3 loop spans 12 amino acids. The V and J ends lost 3 bases and 14 bases respectively, with 11 bases between them. This sample's time point: persistent/refractory GD, antithyroid drugs over 5 years with positive TRAb. After RNA was extracted from PBMCs, the TCR library was made from it. CDR3 regions were amplified by Arm-PCR using iRepertoire HTBI primers to build TCR beta libraries. TCRdb independently ran MiXCR on the multiplex PCR reads; one entry per CDR3 protein. The sample holds about 290,000 distinct CDR3 sequences, around a fifth seen once. This specimen was peripheral blood mononuclear cells (PBMCs), taken when the disease was refractory, from a patient treated with antithyroid drugs. The rearrangement links TRBV12-3 or TRBV12-4 to TRBJ1-6; no firm D call. This receptor was obtained from a female donor with Graves disease. This chain's CDR3 is CASSFGTFALHF. The CDR3 DNA reads TGTGCCAGCAGTTTCGGCACCTTCGCCCTCCACTTT.